Presented here are 13 T cell receptor beta chains from one specimen sequenced in a study of breast tumors, draining lymph nodes, adjacent tissues. Axillary draining lymph nodes of breast cancer patients supplied the node samples. TCRdb reprocessed the multiplex PCR reads with MiXCR, giving one entry per CDR3 protein. The top ten hold 1.4% of the sample, which has about 230,000 distinct CDR3 sequences, approximately 29% seen once. Sequenced sample: axillary lymph node tissue. The receptor source for this set is a female donor with breast cancer. Some clones in this sample may be carry-over from other donors' samples.

About this clonotype: Possible read error: a much larger clone is one base away. The chain links TRBV11-2 to TRBJ2-7; 10 nucleotides agree with TRBD2. V shed 6 bases, J shed 4 bases, and the junction held 6 bases outside the gene matches. Germline V CDR1 and CDR2: SGHAT, FQNNGV. The CDR3 spans 14 residues. The CDR3 DNA is TGTGCCAGCAGGCGGAGCGGGAGGGCGTACGAGCAGTACTTC. Protein: CASRRSGRAYEQYF.

This clonotype occurred many times. J is TRBJ1-4 and V is TRBV4-1; D is perhaps TRBD1 (5 bases). V shed 5 bases and J shed 4 bases, with 14 bases lying between them. CDR1 and CDR2 from the germline V gene are MGHRA and YSYEKL. The CDR3 extends over 15 amino acids. This CDR3 is CASSSQRGINEKLFF. CDR3 DNA: TGCGCCAGCAGCTCACAGCGGGGGATTAATGAAAAACTGTTTTTT.

In its sample, this clonotype was seen many times. The J gene is TRBJ1-3, the V gene TRBV15; D is undetermined. V lost 0 bases, J lost 4 bases, and 10 bases lay in between. The CDR3 loop spans 15 amino acids. The germline gives CDR1 LNHNV, CDR2 YYDKDF (reference sequence). CDR3 residues: CATSREITEGNTIYF. CDR3 in DNA: TGTGCCACCAGCAGAGAAATTACAGAAGGAAACACCATATATTTT.

The chain recombines TRBV2 with TRBJ1-2; possible D gene TRBD1, 6 bases. Trimming left V 7 bases short and J 8 bases short, with 26 bases between. CDR3 length: 16 amino acids. Germline CDR1 SNHLY, CDR2 FYNNEI. This CDR3 is CASKLAGARVVQGYTF. For the CDR3, the DNA is TGTGCCAGCAAACTAGCGGGGGCACGGGTAGTCCAAGGCTACACCTTC.

This clonotype was seen many times. The rearrangement links TRBV4-3 to TRBJ2-3; D possibly corresponds to TRBD2 (5 bases). This CDR3 contains 17 residues. CDR1 LGHNA and CDR2 YSLEER come from the germline V gene. Trimming removed 1 base at V and 1 base at J, with 15 bases between. CDR3 DNA: TGCGCCAGCAGCCAAGGGACTGATGGTTGGGGCACAGATACGCAGTATTTT. This codes for CASSQGTDGWGTDTQYF.

Turning to this clonotype: The junction does not match germline at one end; this may be a read error. The J gene is TRBJ1-5, the V gene TRBV7-8; D gene ambiguous. Germline-derived CDR1 and CDR2 are SGHVS and FQNEAQ. The CDR3 is made up of 13 amino acids. The CDR3 sequence: CAGSLVGSQPQHF. The CDR3 DNA reads as TGTGCCGGCAGCTTAGTCGGGAGCCAGCCCCAGCATTTT.

This clonotype was detected once. The chain has TRBV20-1 and TRBJ1-6, with D possibly being TRBD1 (5 bases). In germline, CDR1 is DFQATT, CDR2 SNEGSKA (reference sequence). The CDR3 consists of 14 residues. The CDR3 loop is CRRSLERGRSPLHF. As DNA, the CDR3 is TGCAGGCGTAGCCTGGAGAGGGGAAGATCACCCCTCCACTTT.

Many counts were recorded for this clonotype. One end of the junction fails to match germline, which may point to a read error. The chain uses TRBV20-1 and TRBJ1-2, with 8 bases matching TRBD1. From germline, CDR1 is DFQATT and CDR2 SNEGSKA (reference sequence). The CDR3 is 12 residues long. The CDR3 loop is CSARTGANGSTF. CDR3 nucleotides: TGCAGTGCTAGGACAGGGGCGAATGGCTCCACCTTC.

This clonotype was found many times. The chain is built from TRBV4-3 and TRBJ2-1; 7 bases are a match to TRBD2. Germline CDR1 LGHNA, CDR2 YSLEER. The CDR3 has 19 residues. The V segment lost 1 base and the J segment 0 bases; nucleotides outside the gene matches: 12. As DNA, the CDR3 is TGCGCCAGCAGCCAAGCATTAGGGTATGGCGGGAGCTCCTACAATGAGCAGTTCTTC. This codes for CASSQALGYGGSSYNEQFF.

The sample holds many counts of this clonotype. This sequence joins TRBV30 and TRBJ2-7; TRBD2 might be the D (5 bases). Trimming shortened V by 0 bases and J by 5 bases, and 8 bases separated the two germline ends. The CDR3 runs 12 residues. The germline V gene has CDR1 GTSNPN and CDR2 SVGIG (reference sequence). The CDR3 DNA follows: TGTGCCTGGAGTGTCCGGGGAGACGAGCAGTACTTC. Translation gives CAWSVRGDEQYF.

This clonotype was recorded a few times. The genes are TRBV9 and TRBJ2-2; D is uncertain. The germline CDR1 and CDR2 sequences are SGDLS and YYNGEE. Trimming removed 1 base at V and 4 bases at J, with 5 bases between. This CDR3 is built from 13 residues. The CDR3 reads CASSVQTTGELFF. In DNA form, the CDR3 reads TGTGCCAGCAGCGTACAAACCACCGGGGAGCTGTTTTTT.

This clonotype was seen many times. The gene calls are TRBV4-3 and TRBJ1-6, with D unresolved. Trimming took 0 bases from V and 6 from J, leaving 9 bases between them. Germline V CDR1 and CDR2: LGHNA, YSLEER. The CDR3 loop spans 15 amino acids. The CDR3 nucleotides read TGCGCCAGCAGCCAAGATGCGCCGGTTAATTCACCCCTCCACTTT. This translates into CASSQDAPVNSPLHF.

The chain employs TRBV2 and TRBJ2-3; D may match TRBD1 or TRBD2 (6 bases each). CDR3 size: 12 residues. Trimming pared 3 bases from V and 9 bases from J, leaving 10 bases between. Germline assignment: CDR1 SNHLY and CDR2 FYNNEI. CDR3 DNA sequence: TGTGCCAGCAGTGACGGGGGCGGGACGCAGTATTTT. Its translation: CASSDGGGTQYF.